A selection of T cell receptor beta chains follows, all from one sample in a study of graft-versus-host responses after intestinal transplantation. This table comes from immunoSEQ multiplex PCR, and its TCRdb copy is limited to in-frame clones, with some not included. The sample carries 30,000 to 40,000 clones, roughly 80% recorded once. Sequenced material: PBMCs, taken roughly 34 months after transplant. The receptors were gathered from a human patient who received an intestinal transplant, so some T cells may come from the graft donor. Both conserved end residues are trimmed from each CDR3. The order of the fields is J gene, V gene, CDR3 protein.

TRBJ1-1 TRBV28 ASSPTRTVNTEAF
TRBJ2-7 TRBV2 ASSGLASYEQY
TRBJ1-1 TRBV9 ASSVGTGATEAF
TRBJ1-1 TRBV18 ASSPPMGQVNTEAF
TRBJ2-1 TRBV15 ATSRPQGDRSYNEQF
TRBJ2-3 TRBV5-8 ASSSPGQSTDTQY
TRBJ1-1 TRBV18 ASSPGTGGEAF
TRBJ2-2 TRBV28 ASRPDRVSTGELF
TRBJ1-1 TRBV28 ASSLDPAGEGDLPEAF
TRBJ1-6 TRBV6-1 ASSEDRGSSPLH
TRBJ2-1 TRBV28 ASSSPRGTSGSLDEQF
TRBJ2-7 TRBV27 ASSPRAGGRSYEQY
NA TRBV6-5 ASSYAPREIGYEQY
TRBJ2-7 TRBV7-9 ASSSRTGGDEQY
TRBJ2-7 TRBV15 ATSRVVGSSSSYEQY
TRBJ2-3 TRBV19 ASSTLAGVSDTQY
TRBJ2-5 TRBV5-5 ASSFPGRQASGETQY
TRBJ2-5 TRBV7-8 ASSSSGHQKETQY
TRBJ2-7 TRBV18 ASSPRRSYEQY
TRBJ2-1 TRBV5-6 ASSLAAGVNEQF
TRBJ1-2 TRBV5-5 ASRSDRRVSYGYT
TRBJ2-1 TRBV4-1 ASSQEYSGGPTSSYNEQF
TRBJ1-5 TRBV15 ATSEGRGRRYSNQPQH
TRBJ1-2 TRBV2 ASRSGYRDQGGYT
TRBJ1-1 TRBV7-9 ASSLTRDTEAF
TRBJ2-2 TRBV5-1 ASSFDREQDGELF
TRBJ2-7 TRBV28 ASSLTREQY
TRBJ2-7 TRBV11-2 ASSLMVSTSSYEQY
TRBJ1-3 TRBV11-2 ASSLEAGDDTIY
TRBJ2-4 TRBV7-9 ASSSNRGRGLNIQY
TRBJ2-1 TRBV11-1 ASSLEDRGWSYNEQF
TRBJ1-1 TRBV7-3 ASSLTSGHWNTEAF
TRBJ2-7 TRBV5-5 ASSLGGIYEQY
TRBJ2-3 TRBV29-1 SVNAGSTDTQY
TRBJ1-5 TRBV25-1 ASSDWDTNQPQH
TRBJ1-5 TRBV19 ASSHGTGGGQPQH
TRBJ2-7 TRBV7-9 ASSLGDGVWGEQY
TRBJ2-5 TRBV23-1 ASSQSRQGGDRGQETQY
TRBJ2-7 TRBV7-8 ASSSDRGYEQY
TRBJ2-3 TRBV5-1 ASSSGDDPDTQY
TRBJ2-2 TRBV7-9 ASSVAGELF
TRBJ2-7 TRBV29-1 SVSGQGALEQY
TRBJ2-7 TRBV5-1 ASSLTGEPYEQY
TRBJ1-6 TRBV23-1 ASSQSSYPGGDSPLH
TRBJ2-3 TRBV10-3 AIGVEDRGTDTQY
TRBJ1-2 TRBV2 ASSEGGFYGNYGYT
TRBJ2-7 TRBV5-1 ASSLVGPGQHPRDEQY
TRBJ2-3 TRBV11-2 ASSFQRSSTDTQY
TRBJ2-5 TRBV5-8 ASSLYGQGKETQY
TRBJ2-1 TRBV6-5 ASRPGQIPYNEQF
TRBJ1-2 TRBV6-5 ASSGLPYGYT